Each of the 2 T cell receptor beta chains below was sequenced from the same sample in a study of breast tumors, draining lymph nodes, adjacent tissues. Each CDR3 protein is one row after TCRdb ran MiXCR on the multiplex PCR reads. Among around 130,000 distinct CDR3 sequences, 32% were seen once, and the ten largest hold 2% to 2.5%. The lymph nodes were axillary draining lymph nodes from breast cancer patients. Sequenced material: axillary lymph node tissue. The origin of the receptors is a female donor with breast cancer. Some clones in this sample may be carry-over from other donors' samples.

This clonotype was seen ten or more times. The CDR3 DNA sequence: TGTGCCAGCAGCTTAGGACAGGCGAATAATTCACCCCTCCACTTT. Its protein is CASSLGQANNSPLHF. The V call is TRBV7-6, the J call TRBJ1-6; perhaps TRBD1 as D (6 bases). The germline V and J ends were trimmed by 1 base and 5 bases, with 9 bases remaining between them. Per germline, CDR1 SGHVS and CDR2 FNYEAQ. The CDR3 totals 15 residues.

This clonotype was recorded at least ten times. The chain joins TRBV6-1 to TRBJ2-1; TRBD2 is a possible D gene (5 bases). The CDR3 is 15 residues long. Germline V gene lookup returns CDR1 MNHNS and CDR2 SASEGT. Trimming stripped 3 bases from V and 6 bases from J, with 15 bases between. CDR3 sequence (DNA): TGTGCCAGCAGTGAGTCTGGGAGCTCTCCCAATGAGCAGTTCTTC. Its translation is CASSESGSSPNEQFF.